This TCR beta chain stems from a study of CXCR3-negative and CXCR3-positive naive CD8 T cells. Study-level findings and limits: CXCR3-negative naive cells had less hydrophobic TRB CDR3s than did CXCR3-positive naive cells.

The V gene's germline CDR1 is SEHNR and CDR2 FQNEAQ (reference sequence). The CDR3 is 13 amino acids. Concerning this clonotype: Its antigen remains unidentified.

Preparation of TRB cDNA libraries relied on 5' RACE carrying UMI labels. Reanalyzing the 5' RACE reads, TCRdb keeps one entry per CDR3 protein, without DNA. Its table records over 95,000 distinct CDR3 sequences. The source of this sequence is a human donor in good health. Some clones in this sample may be carry-over from other donors' samples. The V and J genes are TRBV7-9 and TRBJ2-7. Sequencing was done on a sample of naive CXCR3+ CD8+ T cells from blood. Subset described: CD45RO-CCR7+CD27+CD95- naive CD8+ T cells expressing CXCR3 (TNR3+). The CDR3 sequence: CASSSTSSYEQYF.